This is a list of T cell receptor beta chains from one sample in a study of monozygotic twins with inflammatory bowel disease. TCRdb reprocessed the 5' RACE reads and stores each CDR3 protein as one record, lacking DNA. Its clone listing holds 350,000 to 400,000 distinct CDR3 sequences. Input material: blood. These receptors all come from a human donor with ulcerative colitis or Crohn's disease, or a healthy co-twin of an affected twin (not recorded which). Each CDR3 is given with its conserved first and last residue.

CDR3 protein	V gene	J gene
CASTRQGVTETEAFF	TRBV6-1	TRBJ1-1
CASSLARTSGEQFF	TRBV7-7	TRBJ2-1
CASSQGGRGANYEQYF	TRBV4-1	TRBJ2-7
CASSLSRSEQYF	TRBV28	TRBJ2-7
CSARWTGTQPQHF	TRBV20-1	TRBJ1-5
CASSTSGNYNEQFF	TRBV19	TRBJ2-1
CASSIGGVADTQYF	TRBV19	TRBJ2-3
CASSFGDRRTYSPLHF	TRBV5-6	TRBJ1-6
CASSQDSWEQYF	TRBV4-1	TRBJ2-7
CASSPTLSGAFTEAFF	TRBV5-1	TRBJ1-1
CSVEFPSGGSYEQYF	TRBV29-1	TRBJ2-7
CASSIRTGYAETQYF	TRBV9	TRBJ2-5
CASAQGDEQYF	TRBV7-9	TRBJ2-7
CATSDPSWTSGGDTDTQYF	TRBV24-1	TRBJ2-3
CSATYAAADQPQHF	TRBV20-1	TRBJ1-5
CASSPVGTGYQETQYF	TRBV14	TRBJ2-5